The 21 T cell receptor beta chains presented below share a single source sample, sequenced in a study of cytomegalovirus exposure and HLA in healthy donors. Amplification used 60 Vbeta primers and 13 Jbeta primers. Some clones are missing from TCRdb's copy, which holds only in-frame ones; the method was immunoSEQ multiplex PCR. This table has approximately 81,000 clones, approximately 81% appearing once. The specimen sequenced was PBMCs. The receptors were sampled from a woman in her 50s in good health and CMV-seropositive.

This chain joins TRBV7-9 and TRBJ1-1; TRBD1 might be the D (6 bases). The germline CDR1 and CDR2 sequences are SEHNR and FQNEAQ (reference sequence). The CDR3 runs 11 residues. The ends were cut back, 7 bases at V and 6 bases at J, with 9 bases in the middle. The CDR3 loop is CASKGGAEAFF. Written as DNA, the CDR3 is TGTGCCAGCAAGGGGGGGGCTGAAGCTTTCTTT.

This clone has only one observation. The chain carries TRBV10-3 and TRBJ2-3; D unclear. CDR1 and CDR2 from the germline V gene are ENHRY and SYGVKD. This CDR3 region has 13 residues. With 4 bases removed from V and 3 bases from J, the gap between germline ends came to 8 bases. CDR3 amino acids: CAISVYETDTQYF. CDR3 bases: TGTGCCATCAGTGTGTATGAGACAGATACGCAGTATTTT.

The chain recombines TRBV9 with TRBJ2-7; 9 bases are a match to TRBD2. CDR1 and CDR2 from the germline V gene are SGDLS and YYNGEE. V shed 5 bases and J 0 bases; nucleotides not matched to a gene: 9. This CDR3 region has 16 residues. The CDR3, as DNA: TGTGCCAGCAGTCGTTTAGCGGGAGTGGACTCCTACGAGCAGTACTTC. Translated: CASSRLAGVDSYEQYF. Variable domain in full (rest from reference TRBV9 and TRBJ2-7): DSGVTQTPKHLITATGQRVTLRCSPRSGDLSVYWYQQSLDQGLQFLIQYYNGEERAKGNILERFSAQQFPDLHSELNLSSLELGDSALYFCASSRLAGVDSYEQYFGPGTRLTVT.

This chain joins TRBV28 and TRBJ1-2; 9 bases align to TRBD1. This CDR3 is built from 14 residues. V lost 3 bases and J lost 1; bases outside the gene matches: 0. Germline V gives CDR1 MDHEN, CDR2 SYDVKM. CDR3 nucleotides: TGTGCCAGCAGTTTGGGACAGGGTAACTATGGCTACACCTTC. Its protein product is CASSLGQGNYGYTF.

V gene TRBV30 combines with J gene TRBJ2-2; TRBD1 matches 11 bases. Germline V gene data show CDR1 as GTSNPN and CDR2 as SVGIG (reference sequence). V was pared by 3 bases and J by 7 bases, with 4 bases of the junction left unmatched. This CDR3 is 14 amino acids long. The CDR3 region has the DNA TGTGCCTGGAGCGGACAGGGGGCGAGCGGGGAGCTGTTTTTT. Translated, it gives CAWSGQGASGELFF. Drawing the rest from reference TRBV30 and TRBJ2-2, the complete variable domain is SQTIHQWPATLVQPVGSPLSLECTVEGTSNPNLYWYRQAAGRGLQLLFYSVGIGQISSEVPQNLSASRPQDRQFILSSKKLLLSDSGFYLCAWSGQGASGELFFGEGSRLTVL.

The sample holds a few counts of this clone. The chain recombines TRBV7-9 with TRBJ1-1; D is undetermined. The germline gives CDR1 SEHNR, CDR2 FQNEAQ (reference sequence). V dropped 5 bases and J dropped 1 base, with 8 bases sitting between them. The CDR3 is 13 amino acids. The CDR3 sequence: CASSQRANTEAFF. Here the CDR3 DNA reads TGTGCCAGCAGCCAGAGGGCGAACACTGAAGCTTTCTTT.

The V and J genes are TRBV19 and TRBJ1-1; 9 positions match TRBD1. Germline lookup yields CDR1 LNHDA and CDR2 SQIVND (reference sequence). The V gene end was trimmed by 7 bases and the J gene end by 6 bases; junction bases not matched to a gene: 12. CDR3 size: 15 residues. Here the CDR3 DNA reads TGTGCCAGTACTCCCGTCGACAGGGGGAGTTCTGAAGCTTTCTTT. Translating it yields CASTPVDRGSSEAFF.

The rearrangement uses TRBV10-2 and TRBJ1-1; 7 nucleotides align to TRBD1. Losses at the gene ends were 4 bases for V and 5 bases for J; bases not matched to a gene: 7. The CDR3 spans 14 residues. Germline-derived CDR1 and CDR2 are WSHSY and SAAADI. The CDR3 sequence is CASSVAGGRTEAFF. The CDR3 DNA reads TGCGCCAGCAGTGTGGCAGGGGGTCGTACTGAAGCTTTCTTT.

V is TRBV10-2 and J is TRBJ2-1; 8 bases are a match to TRBD2. J gave up 8 bases and V 8 bases, and 5 bases lay outside the gene matches. CDR1 and CDR2 (germline): WSHSY, SAAADI. The CDR3 spans 12 residues. The CDR3 DNA follows: TGCGCCAGCGGACTAGCTCGGGATGAGCAGTTCTTC. Amino acids: CASGLARDEQFF.

The chain combines TRBV15 with TRBJ2-1; 11 bases agree with TRBD2. Germline CDR1 reads LNHNV; CDR2 reads YYDKDF (reference sequence). Germline trimming cut 1 base from V and 6 bases from J; bases unmatched to any gene: 8. CDR3 length: 17 residues. As DNA, the CDR3 is TGTGCCACCAGCAGAGCTCCTAGCGGGAGGCTTGGCAATGAGCAGTTCTTC. Its protein is CATSRAPSGRLGNEQFF.

Only one count was recorded for this clone. The chain joins TRBV25-1 to TRBJ2-7; D is perhaps TRBD2 (7 bases). From germline, CDR1 is MGHDK and CDR2 SYGVNS. CDR3 length: 14 amino acids. V gave up 1 base and J gave up 7 bases, with 14 bases separating them. The CDR3: CASSEWGGQREQYF. CDR3 coding DNA: TGTGCCAGCAGTGAATGGGGGGGCCAGCGGGAGCAGTACTTC.

As regards this clone: A read error is likely, as this CDR3 ends without the conserved phenylalanine or tryptophan. The limits of the CDR3 on the DNA are not certain, so only TCRdb's listed CDR3 is given. CDR3 protein: CASSTLWTSGP. The V call is TRBV21-1, the J call TRBJ2-7; the table's TRBD2 call for D was not verified on the DNA. TRBV21-1 is assigned pseudogene status. The CDR3 has 11 residues if both end residues are counted.

The chain carries TRBV7-9 and TRBJ2-7; 14 bases fit TRBD2. V trimming: 3 bases; J trimming: 4 bases; junction bases outside the gene matches: 14. CDR1 and CDR2 (germline): SEHNR, FQNEAQ (reference sequence). The CDR3 covers 19 residues. CDR3 coding DNA: TGTGCCAGCAGCTTTGGACAGCCCGGGACTAGCGGGAGCCTATACGAGCAGTACTTC. The encoded protein is CASSFGQPGTSGSLYEQYF.

The CDR3 DNA sequence: TGCGCCAGCAGTTACAGGGCCCTCTCCTACGAGCAGTACTTC. The encoded protein is CASSYRALSYEQYF. This chain joins TRBV23-1 and TRBJ2-7; D possibly corresponds to TRBD1 (6 bases). TRBV23-1 is filed as an ORF, its function uncertain. Trimming removed 5 bases at V and 0 bases at J, with 11 bases between. The CDR3 spans 14 residues.

The V and J genes are TRBV5-1 and TRBJ2-1; TRBD2 is a possible D gene (5 bases). This CDR3 has 15 residues. Germline CDR1 and CDR2: SGHRS and YFSETQ. V lost 2 bases to trimming and J lost 0 bases, with 9 bases between them. The DNA for the CDR3 is TGCGCCAGCAGCTTTCAGCGGAACTCCTACAATGAGCAGTTCTTC. This gives the protein CASSFQRNSYNEQFF.

The rearrangement links TRBV2 to TRBJ2-7, with TRBD2 matching over 7 bases. V gave up 7 bases and J gave up 1 base; unmatched junction bases: 10. This CDR3 comprises 15 residues. Germline V gene sequence: CDR1 SNHLY, CDR2 FYNNEI. In DNA, the CDR3 is TGTGCCAGCACCGGGGAGGGTGGGGGATCCTACGAGCAGTACTTC. Translating gives CASTGEGGGSYEQYF.

The chain employs TRBV18 and TRBJ1-4; 8 positions agree with TRBD1. There are 15 residues in the CDR3. The J segment lost 4 bases and the V segment lost 6 bases, leaving 7 bases of the junction unmatched. The germline CDR1 and CDR2 sequences are KGHSH and LQKENI. This CDR3 reads CASSPRQGNNEKLFF. The CDR3 DNA reads TGTGCCAGCTCCCCTAGACAGGGGAATAATGAAAAACTGTTTTTT.

The sample holds a few counts of this clone. The chain couples TRBV5-1 to TRBJ1-1; the D gene is possibly TRBD1 (6 bases). This CDR3 has 15 residues. Germline V lookup: CDR1 SGHRS, CDR2 YFSETQ. V gave up 4 bases and J gave up 0 bases, with 13 bases separating them. DNA for the CDR3: TGCGCCAGCAGCCCCGGACAGTTCATGAACACTGAAGCTTTCTTT. This translates into CASSPGQFMNTEAFF.

The rearrangement joins TRBV10-1 to TRBJ2-2, with a tentative D call TRBD2 (5 bases). Looked up from germline, CDR1 is WNHNN and CDR2 is SYGVQD (reference sequence). Trimming cost V 2 bases and J 2 bases, with 6 bases left between them. CDR3 length equals 14 residues. This CDR3 reads CASSEAGNTGELFF. DNA for the CDR3: TGCGCCAGCAGTGAGGCGGGTAACACCGGGGAGCTGTTTTTT.

The rearrangement uses TRBV5-1 and TRBJ2-1, with 7 bases fitting TRBD2. Looked up from germline, CDR1 is SGHRS and CDR2 is YFSETQ. The CDR3 has 15 residues. V was clipped by 0 bases and J by 0 bases; unmatched bases: 0. CDR3 region: CASSLGGGSYNEQFF. The CDR3 bases are TGCGCCAGCAGCTTGGGGGGGGGCTCCTACAATGAGCAGTTCTTC.

The chain combines TRBV19 with TRBJ2-6; 8 bases fit TRBD1. This CDR3 spans 16 amino acids. The ends lost 9 bases at V and 0 bases at J; junction bases unmatched: 7. Germline values: CDR1 LNHDA, CDR2 SQIVND (reference sequence). The CDR3 coding sequence is TGTGCCAGCCAAAGGGGGACAGGCTCTGGGGCCAACGTCCTGACTTTC. Amino acids: CASQRGTGSGANVLTF. Using reference TRBV19 and TRBJ2-6 for the parts outside the CDR3, the full variable domain is DGGITQSPKYLFRKEGQNVTLSCEQNLNHDAMYWYRQDPGQGLRLIYYSQIVNDFQKGDIAEGYSVSREKKESFPLTVTSAQKNPTAFYLCASQRGTGSGANVLTFGAGSRLTVL.